These 25 T cell receptor beta chains share one sample of origin, sequenced in a study of cytomegalovirus exposure and HLA in healthy donors. The PCR employed 60 Vbeta primers together with 13 Jbeta primers. TCRdb's copy holds only in-frame clones and misses some; the assay was immunoSEQ multiplex PCR. The profile shows approximately 190,000 clones, approximately 78% of them singletons. What was sequenced was PBMCs. The source of these receptors is a woman aged 18 to 35 in good health and CMV-seronegative.

The rearrangement uses TRBV19 and TRBJ1-1; a possible D gene is TRBD1 (6 bases). CDR1 is LNHDA and CDR2 is SQIVND in the germline V gene (reference sequence). Trimming stripped 6 bases from V and 1 base from J, with 18 bases between. CDR3 length: 16 amino acids. The DNA of the CDR3 is TGTGCCAGTAGCCCCCACAGGGATCAAGAGAACACTGAAGCTTTCTTT. Its translation is CASSPHRDQENTEAFF.

The rearrangement links TRBV30 to TRBJ1-2; tentative D call: TRBD1 (5 bases). Germline loops: CDR1 GTSNPN, CDR2 SVGIG (reference sequence). This CDR3 region has 12 residues. Trimming stripped 1 base from V and 2 bases from J, with 5 bases between. Here the CDR3 reads CAWSEGNYGYTF. The CDR3 DNA sequence: TGTGCCTGGAGTGAGGGGAACTATGGCTACACCTTC.

The gene calls are TRBV11-2 and TRBJ2-7; 10 positions agree with TRBD2. The CDR3 has 14 amino acids. The junction had 3 bases not matched to a gene; V was cut back by 0 bases and J by 7 bases. CDR1 and CDR2 from the germline V gene are SGHAT and FQNNGV. The CDR3 here is CASSLEAGGWEQYV. For the CDR3, the DNA is TGTGCCAGCAGCTTAGAAGCGGGAGGGTGGGAGCAGTACGTC.

V and J are TRBV18 and TRBJ1-4; D perhaps matches TRBD1 (5 bases). Germline V gene lookup returns CDR1 KGHSH and CDR2 LQKENI. V was clipped by 1 base and J by 0 bases, with 12 bases between them. This CDR3 is built from 17 residues. The CDR3: CASSPRGGLATNEKLFF. DNA of the CDR3: TGTGCCAGCTCACCACGGGGGGGACTTGCAACTAATGAAAAACTGTTTTTT.

The chain couples TRBV30 to TRBJ1-3, with 7 bases lining up with TRBD1. Trimming removed 1 base from V and 2 bases from J; junction bases left unmatched: 5. The CDR3 is 15 amino acids. In germline, CDR1 is GTSNPN, CDR2 SVGIG (reference sequence). The CDR3 protein is CAWSATGSAGNTIYF. CDR3 in DNA: TGTGCCTGGAGTGCGACAGGGTCGGCTGGAAACACCATATATTTT.

This clone occurred a few times. The V gene is TRBV4-3, the J gene TRBJ2-2, with 7 bases that match TRBD1. Germline CDR1 is LGHNA and CDR2 is YSLEER. Germline trimming cut 4 bases from V and 5 bases from J; bases unmatched to any gene: 13. The CDR3 is 17 residues long. The CDR3 loop reads CASSPRRGGAWTGELFF. CDR3 DNA: TGCGCCAGCAGCCCCCGTCGAGGGGGCGCGTGGACCGGGGAGCTGTTTTTT.

The chain combines TRBV27 with TRBJ2-3; the match to TRBD2 covers 9 bases. CDR3 length: 17 residues. V gave up 5 bases and J gave up 6 bases; unmatched junction bases: 15. The germline V gene encodes CDR1 MNHEY and CDR2 SMNVEV (reference sequence). The CDR3 nucleotides are TGTGCCAGCAGTCCTAAGACTAGCGGAGGGGACTCCGATACGCAGTATTTT. Its translation: CASSPKTSGGDSDTQYF.

The rearrangement joins TRBV28 to TRBJ1-2, with 8 bases fitting TRBD1. This CDR3 contains 16 residues. The ends lost 7 bases at V and 3 bases at J; junction bases unmatched: 13. Germline values: CDR1 MDHEN, CDR2 SYDVKM. CDR3 loop: CASKGAGGDLDYGYTF. The DNA for the CDR3 is TGTGCCAGCAAAGGGGCAGGGGGCGATTTGGACTATGGCTACACCTTC.

The V and J genes are TRBV4-1 and TRBJ1-6; 9 nucleotides match TRBD1. This CDR3 spans 14 amino acids. Germline V CDR1 and CDR2: MGHRA, YSYEKL. V was pared by 3 bases and J by 7 bases, with 1 base of the junction left unmatched. CDR3 sequence (DNA): TGCGCCAGCAGCCAGGACAGGGGAAATTCACCCCTCCACTTT. It translates to CASSQDRGNSPLHF.

The J gene is TRBJ1-3, the V gene TRBV30, with D perhaps TRBD1 (5 bases). Looked up from germline, CDR1 is GTSNPN and CDR2 is SVGIG (reference sequence). This CDR3 is built from 13 residues. V gave up 2 bases and J gave up 14 bases, with 19 bases separating them. The CDR3 loop is CAWSPNDQGRLYF. DNA for the CDR3: TGTGCCTGGAGTCCCAACGACCAGGGTCGCTTATATTTT. The full variable domain, in which reference TRBV30 and TRBJ1-3 provide the parts outside the CDR3, is SQTIHQWPATLVQPVGSPLSLECTVEGTSNPNLYWYRQAAGRGLQLLFYSVGIGQISSEVPQNLSASRPQDRQFILSSKKLLLSDSGFYLCAWSPNDQGRLYFGEGSWLTVV.

This clone came up once. A junction end diverges from the germline sequence, so it may reflect a read error. V is TRBV7-9 and J is TRBJ2-1; 12 bases are a match to TRBD2. CDR3 size: 16 residues. Germline V gene lookup returns CDR1 SEHNR and CDR2 FQNEAQ (reference sequence). The CDR3 region has the DNA TGTTCCAGCAGCTCCTCCCCACTAGCGGGGGGCTATGAGCAGTTCTTC. Its translation: CSSSSSPLAGGYEQFF.

Worth noting for this clone: At one end, the junction sequence differs from germline, possibly due to a read error. The chain combines TRBV10-3 with TRBJ1-4; unclear D gene. CDR3 length equals 11 residues. The germline gives CDR1 ENHRY, CDR2 SYGVKD. The CDR3 DNA follows: TGTGCCATCAGGTCTAATGAAAACCTGTTTTTT. Encoded protein: CAIRSNENLFF.

V gene TRBV6-5 combines with J gene TRBJ1-1; maybe TRBD1 (6 bases). V was shortened by 4 bases and J by 1 base, with 10 bases between the two germline ends. The CDR3 loop spans 14 amino acids. The germline gives CDR1 MNHEY, CDR2 SVGAGI. DNA of the CDR3: TGTGCCAGCAGTTCCCCGACAGGGAACACTGAAGCTTTCTTT. It is translated as CASSSPTGNTEAFF.

The V and J genes are TRBV25-1 and TRBJ2-1; D not certain. Germline assignment: CDR1 MGHDK and CDR2 SYGVNS. V was clipped by 4 bases and J by 10 bases, with 14 bases between them. The CDR3 runs 13 residues. CDR3 protein: CASSAPGLWEQFF. CDR3 nucleotides: TGTGCCAGCAGTGCCCCCGGTCTGTGGGAGCAGTTCTTC. Full variable domain (remainder filled in from reference TRBV25-1 and TRBJ2-1): EADIYQTPRYLVIGTGKKITLECSQTMGHDKMYWYQQDPGMELHLIHYSYGVNSTEKGDLSSESTVSRIRTEHFPLTLESARPSHTSQYLCASSAPGLWEQFFGPGTRLTVL.

In the case of this clone: Its ends do not fully match the called genes, so a read error is possible. The rearrangement uses TRBV6-1 and TRBJ2-7, with 7 bases aligning to TRBD1. The CDR3 contains 13 residues. CDR1 and CDR2 (germline): MNHNS, SASEGT. The chain's CDR3 is CACRAGGPYEQYF. CDR3 nucleotide sequence: TGTGCCTGCAGGGCAGGGGGACCCTACGAGCAGTACTTC.

V is TRBV5-6 and J is TRBJ2-3, with D unclear. The germline V and J ends were trimmed by 1 base and 0 bases, with 15 bases remaining between them. CDR1 and CDR2 (germline): SGHDT, YYEEEE. This CDR3 contains 17 residues. CDR3 sequence: CASSLFLASPSTDTQYF. CDR3 DNA: TGTGCCAGCAGCTTGTTCCTCGCCAGTCCAAGCACAGATACGCAGTATTTT.

The rearrangement joins TRBV5-6 to TRBJ2-2; a weak D match, TRBD1 (6 bases). CDR1 is SGHDT, CDR2 YYEEEE, per germline. V dropped 2 bases and J dropped 6 bases, with 17 bases sitting between them. CDR3 length: 16 amino acids. The CDR3: CASSFDRPIQSGELFF. The CDR3 region has the DNA TGTGCCAGCAGCTTTGACAGGCCGATTCAGTCCGGGGAGCTGTTTTTT.

The gene calls are TRBV28 and TRBJ2-1; D is undetermined. CDR3 length: 16 residues. Germline V gives CDR1 MDHEN, CDR2 SYDVKM. Trimming shortened V by 7 bases and J by 0 bases, and 16 bases separated the two germline ends. The CDR3 here is CASTMQRSGSYNEQFF. In DNA form, the CDR3 reads TGTGCCAGCACAATGCAGCGAAGTGGCTCCTACAATGAGCAGTTCTTC.

A note on this clone: At one end the junction does not follow the germline gene, possibly because of a read error. V and J are TRBV4-3 and TRBJ1-2; 10 bases align to TRBD1. This CDR3 has 16 residues. The germline V gene has CDR1 LGHNA and CDR2 YSLEER. The CDR3 sequence is CASGQLTGGRNYGYTF. CDR3 nucleotides: TGCGCCAGCGGCCAATTGACAGGGGGCCGGAACTATGGCTACACCTTC.

The V and J genes are TRBV15 and TRBJ2-1; the match to TRBD2 covers 9 bases. The J segment lost 1 base and the V segment lost 2 bases, leaving 12 bases of the junction unmatched. This CDR3 is built from 19 residues. Germline-derived CDR1 and CDR2 are LNHNV and YYDKDF (reference sequence). CDR3 sequence: CATSRLGVPTSGSYNEQFF. The DNA of the CDR3 is TGTGCCACCAGCAGATTGGGTGTTCCTACTAGCGGGTCCTACAATGAGCAGTTCTTC.

The gene calls are TRBV7-8 and TRBJ1-2; D not resolved. Deletions cut 1 base from V and 6 bases from J, with 9 bases between. Germline CDR1 reads SGHVS; CDR2 reads FQNEAQ. The CDR3 extends over 13 amino acids. The DNA for the CDR3 is TGTGCCAGCAGCTTAGTTTTCAGCGATGGCTACACCTTC. This codes for CASSLVFSDGYTF. Complete variable domain (other parts from reference TRBV7-8 and TRBJ1-2): GAGVSQSPRYKVAKRGQDVALRCDPISGHVSLFWYQQALGQGPEFLTYFQNEAQLDKSGLPSDRFFAERPEGSVSTLKIQRTQQEDSAVYLCASSLVFSDGYTFGSGTRLTVV.

The chain employs TRBV28 and TRBJ1-5; the D is unclear. In germline, CDR1 is MDHEN, CDR2 SYDVKM. Trimming removed 5 bases at V and 4 bases at J, with 12 bases between. CDR3 length: 14 amino acids. CDR3 region: CASSLRLSNQPQHF. In DNA, the CDR3 is TGTGCCAGCAGTCTAAGACTCTCGAATCAGCCCCAGCATTTT.

The chain uses TRBV27 and TRBJ2-7; 11 nucleotides match TRBD1. Looked up from germline, CDR1 is MNHEY and CDR2 is SMNVEV (reference sequence). J was trimmed by 3 bases and V by 3 bases; bases with no gene match: 7. The CDR3 loop spans 16 amino acids. This chain's CDR3 is CASSFAGTGGFYEQYV. The CDR3 DNA reads as TGTGCCAGCAGTTTCGCAGGGACAGGGGGTTTCTACGAGCAGTACGTC.

The rearrangement uses TRBV7-2 and TRBJ2-2; no clear D. The V end was cut by 8 bases, the J end by 4 bases, with 11 bases between. Germline V lookup: CDR1 SGHTA, CDR2 FQGNSA. This CDR3 contains 13 residues. The CDR3 spells CASRSLFTGELFF. Here the CDR3 DNA reads TGTGCCAGCCGCTCCCTGTTCACCGGGGAGCTGTTTTTT.

The chain carries TRBV7-2 and TRBJ1-4; TRBD1 matches at 8 bases. This CDR3 has 14 amino acids. V lost 6 bases, J lost 6 bases, and 6 bases stayed unmatched. Germline V CDR1 and CDR2: SGHTA, FQGNSA. The CDR3: CASRKGQGDEKLFF. The CDR3, as DNA: TGTGCCAGCAGGAAAGGACAGGGTGATGAAAAACTGTTTTTT.